This is a list of T cell receptor beta chains from one sample in a study of blood T cells in healthy people across ages. One entry per CDR3 protein results from TCRdb running MiXCR on the 5' RACE reads. This table has hundreds of thousands of distinct CDR3 sequences, under 25% appearing once. Sample: blood. The source of these receptors is a man between 65 and 85 years old in good health. Each CDR3 is given with its conserved first and last residue. The order of the fields is J gene, V gene, clone size, D gene, CDR3 DNA, CDR3 protein. The D gene is left open where the match is weak. Part of the rows lack a size; the others show once, few, many or a class for expanded clones.

j_gene: TRBJ2-4; v_gene: TRBV24-1; abundance: many; d_gene: TRBD1; CDR3nt: TGTGCCACCACGCTGAGGGGGCGAATTTTCATTCAGTACTTC; CDR3aa: CATTLRGRIFIQYF
j_gene: TRBJ2-1; v_gene: TRBV30; abundance: .; d_gene: .; CDR3nt: TGTGCCTGGACTGCACGACTCCAGAGCTCCTACAATGAGCAGTTCTTC; CDR3aa: CAWTARLQSSYNEQFF
j_gene: TRBJ2-5; v_gene: TRBV5-1; abundance: .; d_gene: .; CDR3nt: TGCGCCAGCAGCTTGAGGGGTAGCGTCCCGCAAGAGACCCAGTACTTC; CDR3aa: CASSLRGSVPQETQYF
j_gene: TRBJ2-7; v_gene: TRBV10-3; abundance: .; d_gene: TRBD1; CDR3nt: TGTGCCATCAGGAGGTCGGGACAGGGGAGCTACGAGCAGTACTTC; CDR3aa: CAIRRSGQGSYEQYF
j_gene: TRBJ2-1; v_gene: TRBV5-6; abundance: .; d_gene: .; CDR3nt: TGTGCCAGCAGCGAACTCGGCGTAGGCGATGAGCAGTTCTTC; CDR3aa: CASSELGVGDEQFF
j_gene: TRBJ2-4; v_gene: TRBV2; abundance: many; d_gene: .; CDR3nt: TGTGCCATCACGGACAGAGTGTTAGCCAAAAACATTCAGTACTTC; CDR3aa: CAITDRVLAKNIQYF
j_gene: TRBJ2-1; v_gene: TRBV6-1; abundance: .; d_gene: TRBD2; CDR3nt: TGTGCCAGCAGGGAAACTAGCGGGAGGCCCGATGAGCAGTTCTTC; CDR3aa: CASRETSGRPDEQFF
j_gene: TRBJ1-5; v_gene: TRBV6-1; abundance: few; d_gene: .; CDR3nt: TGTGCCAGCAGACTCGGGCAGCCCCAGCATTTT; CDR3aa: CASRLGQPQHF
j_gene: TRBJ2-2; v_gene: TRBV5-1; abundance: many; d_gene: .; CDR3nt: TGCGCCAGCAGCTTGATGGCAGGGGACACCGGGGAGCTGTTTTTT; CDR3aa: CASSLMAGDTGELFF
j_gene: TRBJ2-7; v_gene: TRBV20-1; abundance: .; d_gene: .; CDR3nt: TGCAGTGCTAGAAGTAGTAGCGGCTACGAGCAGTACTTC; CDR3aa: CSARSSSGYEQYF
j_gene: TRBJ2-1; v_gene: TRBV5-1; abundance: few; d_gene: TRBD2; CDR3nt: TGCGCCAGCAGCTTGGAAGGGGAGGGTTACAATGTGCAGTTCTTC; CDR3aa: CASSLEGEGYNVQFF
j_gene: TRBJ2-3; v_gene: TRBV6-2/TRBV6-3; abundance: .; d_gene: .; CDR3nt: TGTGCCAGCAGCCCCCCGGGGAGTGGTACAGATACGCAGTATTTT; CDR3aa: CASSPPGSGTDTQYF
j_gene: TRBJ1-4; v_gene: TRBV23-1; abundance: few; d_gene: .; CDR3nt: TGCGCCAGCAGTCTGTCGGACAGCGATGCCGCTAATGAAAAACTGTTTTTT; CDR3aa: CASSLSDSDAANEKLFF
j_gene: TRBJ2-1; v_gene: TRBV7-9; abundance: .; d_gene: TRBD1; CDR3nt: TGTGCCAGCAGCCGGGACAGGGACGACAATGAGCAGTTCTTC; CDR3aa: CASSRDRDDNEQFF
j_gene: TRBJ2-7; v_gene: TRBV3-1; abundance: .; d_gene: TRBD2; CDR3nt: TGTGCCAGCAGCCCGACTAGCTGGTTCGAGCAGTACTTC; CDR3aa: CASSPTSWFEQYF
j_gene: TRBJ1-2; v_gene: TRBV10-3; abundance: .; d_gene: TRBD1; CDR3nt: TGTGCCATCAGTGCCGGGACAGGGGAGGTCTATGGCTACACCTTC; CDR3aa: CAISAGTGEVYGYTF
j_gene: TRBJ2-7; v_gene: TRBV20-1; abundance: few; d_gene: TRBD2; CDR3nt: TGCAGTGCTAGGAGCGGGAGTACCGACGAGCAGTACTTC; CDR3aa: CSARSGSTDEQYF
j_gene: TRBJ1-4; v_gene: TRBV12-3/TRBV12-4; abundance: few; d_gene: .; CDR3nt: TGTGCCAGCAGTTTTGGGTCGGCTCTTAATGAAAAACTGTTTTTT; CDR3aa: CASSFGSALNEKLFF
j_gene: TRBJ2-4; v_gene: TRBV29-1; abundance: .; d_gene: TRBD2; CDR3nt: TGCAGCGTTGATCCGCAGGGCGGGGGGGACATTCAGTACTTC; CDR3aa: CSVDPQGGGDIQYF
j_gene: TRBJ1-5; v_gene: TRBV2; abundance: few; d_gene: .; CDR3nt: TGTGCCAGCGGGGCAGGGTGGGGCAATCAGCCCCAGCATTTT; CDR3aa: CASGAGWGNQPQHF